This T cell receptor beta chain was documented in a study of blood T cell repertoires in COVID-19. In the study overall: Samples came from the United States, Italy and Spain, spanning acute and convalescent COVID-19.

The V end was cut by 4 bases, the J end by 3 bases, with 18 bases between. CDR1 and CDR2 (germline): MDHEN, SYDVKM. The CDR3 runs 16 residues. Sequencing used immunoSEQ multiplex PCR; TCRdb keeps in-frame clones, though not all of them. The table records 60,000 to 85,000 clones, 75% to 90% of them present only once. The sample taken for sequencing was peripheral blood. This sequence was found in a man aged 65-85 years who had recovered from COVID-19. The V gene is TRBV28, the J gene TRBJ1-2; D call uncertain. Here the CDR3 reads CASSSLRVPPYYGYTF. As DNA, the CDR3 is TGTGCCAGCAGTTCATTGAGAGTTCCTCCCTACTATGGCTACACCTTC.